The 2 T cell receptor beta chains below were found in one sample sequenced in a study of T cells in narcolepsy. TCRdb's table, derived via immunoSEQ multiplex PCR, lists solely in-frame clones and lacks some. This sample has about 35,000 clones, with 87% found just once. Sequenced input: CD45RA- memory CD4+ T cells from PBMCs. These receptors all stem from a human donor with narcolepsy.

This chain joins TRBV5-1 and TRBJ2-3; D may match TRBD1 or TRBD2 (5 bases each). The germline CDR1 and CDR2 sequences are SGHRS and YFSETQ. This CDR3 is built from 16 residues. V lost 0 bases and J 2 bases, leaving 13 bases between the germline ends. The CDR3 bases are TGCGCCAGCAGCTTGGGTGATCTGGGGGTCACAGATACGCAGTATTTT. Protein product: CASSLGDLGVTDTQYF.

J is TRBJ2-3 and V is TRBV5-1; D may be TRBD1 or TRBD2 (5 bases each). CDR1 and CDR2 from the germline V gene are SGHRS and YFSETQ. Trimming pared 0 bases from V and 5 bases from J, leaving 16 bases between. CDR3 size: 16 residues. The CDR3 sequence: CASSLVAGGTGDTQYF. DNA of the CDR3: TGCGCCAGCAGCTTGGTGGCGGGTGGGACGGGAGATACGCAGTATTTT.